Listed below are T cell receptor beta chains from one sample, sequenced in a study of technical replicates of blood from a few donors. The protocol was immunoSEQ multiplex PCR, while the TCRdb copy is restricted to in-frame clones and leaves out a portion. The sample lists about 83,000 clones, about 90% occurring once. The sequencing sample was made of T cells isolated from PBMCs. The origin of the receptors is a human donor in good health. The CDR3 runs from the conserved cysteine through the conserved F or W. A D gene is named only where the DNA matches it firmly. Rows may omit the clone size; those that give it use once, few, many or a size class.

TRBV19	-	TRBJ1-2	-	CASSPQGYYGYTF	TGTGCCAGTAGCCCACAGGGATACTATGGCTACACCTTC
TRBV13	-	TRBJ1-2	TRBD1	CASRRTGTFYGYTF	TGTGCCAGCAGGCGGACAGGGACATTCTATGGCTACACCTTC
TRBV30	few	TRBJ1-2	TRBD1	CAWSGTGNGYTF	TGTGCCTGGAGTGGGACAGGGAACGGCTACACCTTC
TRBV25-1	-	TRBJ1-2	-	CASSEFTGVGFEGYTF	TGTGCCAGCAGTGAATTCACCGGGGTGGGGTTCGAAGGCTACACCTTC
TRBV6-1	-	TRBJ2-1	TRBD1	CASRGQGDNEQFF	TGTGCCAGCAGGGGACAGGGTGATAATGAGCAGTTCTTC
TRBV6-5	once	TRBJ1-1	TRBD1	CASSRTGVAEAFF	TGTGCCAGCAGTCGAACAGGGGTGGCTGAAGCTTTCTTT
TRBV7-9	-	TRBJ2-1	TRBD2	CASSFSGGLDEQFF	TGTGCCAGCAGCTTTTCGGGGGGTCTGGATGAGCAGTTCTTC
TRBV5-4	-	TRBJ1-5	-	CASSLRSGYQPQHF	TGTGCCAGCAGCTTGCGATCGGGTTATCAGCCCCAGCATTTT
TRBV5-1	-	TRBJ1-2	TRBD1	CASSLTGGDANF	TGCGCCAGCAGCTTGACAGGGGGCGATGCAAACTTC
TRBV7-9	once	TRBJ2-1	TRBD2	CASSPPVREGGNEQFF	TGTGCCAGCAGCCCTCCCGTGCGGGAGGGCGGCAATGAGCAGTTCTTC
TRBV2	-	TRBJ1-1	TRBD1	CASSEGAGGTEAFF	TGTGCCAGCAGTGAGGGGGCAGGGGGGACTGAAGCTTTCTTT
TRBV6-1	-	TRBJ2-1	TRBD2	CASSPRGGNEQFF	TGTGCCAGCAGTCCGCGGGGGGGCAATGAGCAGTTCTTC
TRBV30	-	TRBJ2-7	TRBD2	CAWSVNPSGVAGFYEQYF	TGTGCCTGGAGTGTAAATCCCTCTGGCGTAGCGGGATTCTACGAGCAGTACTTC
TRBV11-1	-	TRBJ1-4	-	CASSRSGEVDEKLFF	TGTGCCAGCAGCCGATCTGGGGAGGTTGATGAAAAACTGTTTTTT
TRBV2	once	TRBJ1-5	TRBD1	CASSGTGYSNQPQHF	TGTGCCAGCAGTGGGACAGGGTATAGCAATCAGCCCCAGCATTTT
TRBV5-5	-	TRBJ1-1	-	CASSSQGLRNTEAFF	TGTGCCAGCAGCTCCCAAGGACTGAGGAACACTGAAGCTTTCTTT
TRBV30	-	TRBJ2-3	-	CAWSVGRGGDTQYF	TGTGCCTGGAGTGTGGGGCGGGGCGGGGATACGCAGTATTTT
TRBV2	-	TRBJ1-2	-	CASSEEVNYGYTF	TGTGCCAGCAGTGAGGAGGTAAACTATGGCTACACCTTC
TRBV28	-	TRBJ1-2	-	CASSLIGRGLGYTF	TGTGCCAGCAGTTTAATCGGGCGGGGATTGGGCTACACCTTC
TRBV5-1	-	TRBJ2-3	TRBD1	CASSRQGEGRTDTQYF	TGCGCCAGCAGCCGACAGGGCGAGGGGCGCACAGATACGCAGTATTTT
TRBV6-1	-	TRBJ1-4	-	CASSDWGGRFEKLFF	TGTGCCAGCAGTGACTGGGGGGGAAGATTTGAAAAACTGTTTTTT
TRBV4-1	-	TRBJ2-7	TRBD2	CASSPPGGAAYEQYF	TGCGCCAGCAGCCCCCCGGGAGGGGCAGCCTACGAGCAGTACTTC
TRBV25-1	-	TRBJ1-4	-	CASSESGQKWANEKLFF	TGTGCCAGCAGTGAATCGGGACAAAAGTGGGCTAATGAAAAACTGTTTTTT
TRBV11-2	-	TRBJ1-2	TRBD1	CASSLTGGGYGYTF	TGTGCCAGCAGCTTAACAGGGGGCGGATATGGCTACACCTTC
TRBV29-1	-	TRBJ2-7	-	CSVVLGEEGYEQYF	TGCAGCGTTGTCTTGGGGGAGGAGGGCTACGAGCAGTACTTC
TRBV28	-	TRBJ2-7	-	CASTLSSLGRGGWRPNRNYEQYF	TGTGCCAGCACCTTGTCTAGTCTCGGTAGGGGAGGTTGGCGACCCAATCGAAACTACGAGCAGTACTTC
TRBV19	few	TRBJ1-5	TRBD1	CASSFKTGTYQPQHF	TGTGCCAGTAGTTTCAAGACAGGGACGTATCAGCCCCAGCATTTT
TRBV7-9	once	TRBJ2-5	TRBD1	CASSKGGQGAGETQYF	TGTGCCAGCAGCAAGGGTGGACAGGGTGCGGGGGAGACCCAGTACTTC